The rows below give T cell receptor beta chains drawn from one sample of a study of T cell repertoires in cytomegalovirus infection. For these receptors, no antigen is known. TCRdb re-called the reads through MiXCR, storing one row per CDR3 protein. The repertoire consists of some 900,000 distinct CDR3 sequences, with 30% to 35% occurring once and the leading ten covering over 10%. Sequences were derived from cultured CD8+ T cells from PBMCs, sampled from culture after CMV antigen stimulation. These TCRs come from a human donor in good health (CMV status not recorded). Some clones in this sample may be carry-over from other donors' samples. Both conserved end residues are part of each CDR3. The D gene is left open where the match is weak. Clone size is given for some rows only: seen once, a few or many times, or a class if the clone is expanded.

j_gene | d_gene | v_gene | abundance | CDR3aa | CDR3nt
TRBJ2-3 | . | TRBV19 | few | CASSPGRWTDTQYF | TGTGCCAGTAGTCCGGGACGGTGGACAGATACGCAGTATTTT
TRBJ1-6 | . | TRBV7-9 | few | CASSLGTVFSPLHF | TGTGCCAGCAGCCTAGGGACCGTCTTTTCACCCCTCCACTTT
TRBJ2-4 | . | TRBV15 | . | CATSRDRGGEGIQYF | TGTGCCACCAGCAGAGATCGAGGGGGGGAGGGCATTCAGTACTTC
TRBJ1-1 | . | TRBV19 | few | CASSIDLTGNMNTEAFF | TGTGCCAGTAGTATAGATCTAACAGGGAATATGAACACTGAAGCTTTCTTT
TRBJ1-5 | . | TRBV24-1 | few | CATSDSGRNQPQHF | TGTGCCACCAGTGACTCGGGGCGGAATCAGCCCCAGCATTTT
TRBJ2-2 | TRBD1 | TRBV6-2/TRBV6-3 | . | CASSYIPGQTNTGELFF | TGTGCCAGCAGTTACATCCCGGGACAGACGAACACCGGGGAGCTGTTTTTT
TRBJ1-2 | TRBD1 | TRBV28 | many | CASRDRVLPYGYTF | TGTGCCAGCAGGGACAGGGTTTTGCCCTATGGCTACACCTTC
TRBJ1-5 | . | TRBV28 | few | CASSPLPGANQPQHF | TGTGCCAGCAGTCCCCTCCCGGGGGCCAATCAGCCCCAGCATTTT
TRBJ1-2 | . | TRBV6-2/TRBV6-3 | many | CASRMEGYTF | TGTGCCAGCAGGATGGAAGGCTACACCTTC
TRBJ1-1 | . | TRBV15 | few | CATSIRGETEAFF | TGTGCCACCAGCATTAGGGGGGAAACTGAAGCTTTCTTT
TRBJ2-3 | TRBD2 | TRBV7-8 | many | CASSLTSGETDTQYF | TGTGCCAGCAGCCTGACTAGCGGGGAGACAGATACGCAGTATTTT
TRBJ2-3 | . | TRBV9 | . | CASSVEGLADTQYF | TGTGCCAGCAGCGTAGAAGGGTTGGCAGATACGCAGTATTTT
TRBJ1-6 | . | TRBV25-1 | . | CASSEWDHHPPLHF | TGTGCCAGCAGTGAATGGGACCACCATCCACCCCTCCACTTT
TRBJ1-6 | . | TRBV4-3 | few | CASSRYRVGKDSPLHF | TGCGCCAGCAGCCGGTACAGGGTCGGTAAAGATTCACCCCTCCACTTT
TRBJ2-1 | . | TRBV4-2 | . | CASSPLAGRYNEQFF | TGTGCCAGCAGCCCGCTAGCCGGGCGATACAATGAGCAGTTCTTC
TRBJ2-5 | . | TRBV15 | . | CATRPEGGMSETQYF | TGTGCCACCAGACCGGAAGGGGGGATGAGTGAGACCCAGTACTTC
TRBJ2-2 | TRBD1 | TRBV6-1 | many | CASSDRGHGNTGELFF | TGTGCCAGCAGTGACAGGGGGCACGGGAACACCGGGGAGCTGTTTTTT
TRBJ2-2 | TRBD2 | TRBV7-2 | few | CASSFELAGGPGTGELFF | TGTGCCAGCAGCTTTGAACTAGCGGGGGGGCCCGGCACCGGGGAGCTGTTTTTT
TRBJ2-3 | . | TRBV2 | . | CASLNPTDTQYF | TGTGCCAGCCTTAATCCCACAGATACGCAGTATTTT
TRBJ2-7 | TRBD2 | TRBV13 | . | CASSLGPPHSGGSYEQYF | TGTGCCAGCAGCTTAGGCCCACCCCATAGCGGGGGGTCCTACGAGCAGTACTTC
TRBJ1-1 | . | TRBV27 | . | CASSLYADTEAFF | TGTGCCAGCAGTTTATACGCGGACACTGAAGCTTTCTTT
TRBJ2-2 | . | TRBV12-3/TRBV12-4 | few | CASSSEVNTGELFF | TGTGCCAGCAGTTCTGAGGTGAACACCGGGGAGCTGTTTTTT
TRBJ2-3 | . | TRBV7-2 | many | CASSSSTPDTQYF | TGTGCCAGCAGCTCATCCACCCCAGATACGCAGTATTTT
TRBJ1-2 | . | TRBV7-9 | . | CASSLARAGVEDGYTF | TGTGCCAGCAGCTTAGCGCGGGCAGGAGTAGAGGATGGCTACACCTTC
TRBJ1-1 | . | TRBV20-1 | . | CSGAGNIAFF | TGCAGTGGGGCCGGGAATATTGCTTTCTTT
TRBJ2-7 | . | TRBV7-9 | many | CASSLEDSYEQYF | TGTGCCAGCAGCTTAGAAGACAGCTACGAGCAGTACTTC
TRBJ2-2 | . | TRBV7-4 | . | CASKDSNTRELFF | TGTGCCAGCAAGGATAGCAACACCAGGGAGCTGTTTTTT
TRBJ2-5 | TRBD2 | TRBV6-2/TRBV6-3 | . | CASSYSSGGRETQYF | TGTGCCAGCAGTTACTCTAGCGGGGGAAGAGAGACCCAGTACTTC